The table lists the clone carrying this T cell receptor beta chain with a few counts. Sequence at one end of the junction differs from germline and may be a read error. The CDR3 covers 18 residues. CDR1 and CDR2 from the germline V gene are SEHNR and FQNEAQ (reference sequence). The data were taken from a study of cytomegalovirus exposure and HLA in healthy donors. Amplification used 60 Vbeta primers and 13 Jbeta primers. Clones were read by immunoSEQ multiplex PCR, and TCRdb kept only the in-frame ones, dropping some. The sample has 98,000 or so clones, around 80% seen once; the top ten hold approximately 1.9%.

The rearrangement joins TRBV7-9 to TRBJ2-1, with TRBD2 matching 11 bases. The origin of this receptor is a woman in her 40s in good health and CMV-seronegative. Sequencing was done on a sample of PBMCs. CDR3 in amino acids: CSSSSTTELAGVGNEQFF. As DNA, the CDR3 is TGTTCCAGCAGCTCAACAACAGAACTAGCGGGAGTAGGTAATGAGCAGTTCTTC.